One sample yielded the 27 T cell receptor beta chains listed below, sequenced in a study of control samples from healthy donors and cancer patients. Sequenced by immunoSEQ multiplex PCR; TCRdb stores in-frame clones only, minus some. The repertoire holds some 76,000 clones, with under 90% as singletons. Input material: PBMCs. The receptors derive from a man in his 60s with lung cancer.

The rearrangement links TRBV5-4 to TRBJ2-2; D is undetermined. Trimming cost V 0 bases and J 6 bases, with 18 bases left between them. Germline CDR1 reads SGHNT; CDR2 reads YYREEE (reference sequence). This CDR3 is 17 amino acids long. The CDR3 nucleotides are TGTGCCAGCAGCTTGGCCGTGATCAATATTGGGGCCGGGGAGCTGTTTTTT. Protein: CASSLAVINIGAGELFF.

The rearrangement links TRBV6-5 to TRBJ2-3; 12 bases agree with TRBD2. Trimming took 6 bases from V and 3 from J; bases not matched to a gene: 4. The CDR3 length is 15 residues. The V gene's germline CDR1 is MNHEY and CDR2 SVGAGI. The CDR3 DNA sequence: TGTGCCAGCAGGCCCGGGACTAGCGGGACAGATACGCAGTATTTT. This translates into CASRPGTSGTDTQYF.

The rearrangement joins TRBV6-5 to TRBJ2-5; TRBD2 aligns across 11 bases. V lost 6 bases to trimming and J lost 3 bases; unmatched junction nucleotides: 6. This CDR3 region has 15 residues. The germline CDR1 and CDR2 sequences are MNHEY and SVGAGI. This CDR3 reads CASRIAGGRKETQYF. CDR3 bases: TGTGCCAGCAGGATAGCGGGGGGGCGTAAAGAGACCCAGTACTTC.

The chain has TRBV10-2 and TRBJ2-1; TRBD1 aligns across 8 bases. CDR1 WSHSY and CDR2 SAAADI come from the germline V gene. This CDR3 is built from 16 residues. Trimming at V came to 8 bases and at J to 5 bases, leaving 14 bases not matched to a gene. The CDR3 DNA follows: TGCGCCAGCCAGCTAACGACAGGGGCTTTTGACAATGAGCAGTTCTTC. It specifies CASQLTTGAFDNEQFF.

The chain has TRBV6-1 and TRBJ2-7, with D tentatively TRBD1 (5 bases). Germline assignment: CDR1 MNHNS and CDR2 SASEGT. The CDR3 sequence is 13 residues long. Trimming took 3 bases from V and 2 from J, leaving 8 bases between them. CDR3 region: CASSDAGPYEQYV. The CDR3 DNA reads as TGTGCCAGCAGTGATGCAGGGCCCTACGAGCAGTACGTC.

CDR3 sequence reads: CASEPGLGANVLTF. The CDR3 DNA follows: TGTGCCAGCGAACCGGGCCTTGGGGCCAACGTCCTGACTTTC. The chain joins TRBV6-5 to TRBJ2-6; no firm D call. This CDR3 is built from 14 residues. The ends were cut back, 8 bases at V and 3 bases at J, with 11 bases in the middle. The V gene's germline CDR1 is MNHEY and CDR2 SVGAGI.

This clone was picked up one time. CDR3 DNA sequence: TGTGCCAGTAGTACCGGGACGGTGAACACTGAAGCTTTCTTT. Its translation is CASSTGTVNTEAFF. The genes are TRBV19 and TRBJ1-1; possible D gene TRBD1, 5 bases. V lost 4 bases and J lost 0, with 9 bases in between. Germline V gives CDR1 LNHDA, CDR2 SQIVND (reference sequence). The CDR3 is made up of 14 amino acids.

This chain joins TRBV6-1 and TRBJ2-7, with TRBD2 matching over 7 bases. V lost 2 bases to trimming and J lost 12 bases; unmatched junction nucleotides: 10. The CDR3 covers 13 residues. Per germline, CDR1 MNHNS and CDR2 SASEGT. In nucleotides, the CDR3 is TGTGCCAGCAGTGAAAGCGGGGCGCGATCATGGTACGTC. This codes for CASSESGARSWYV.

The chain is built from TRBV2 and TRBJ2-1; D unresolved. V lost 8 bases to trimming and J lost 0 bases, with 8 bases between them. The germline V gene encodes CDR1 SNHLY and CDR2 FYNNEI. The CDR3 has 13 amino acids. Here the CDR3 reads CASGTLSYNEQFF. The DNA for the CDR3 is TGTGCCAGCGGAACTCTCTCCTACAATGAGCAGTTCTTC. The variable domain in full, completed from reference TRBV2 and TRBJ2-1, reads EPEVTQTPSHQVTQMGQEVILRCVPISNHLYFYWYRQILGQKVEFLVSFYNNEISEKSEIFDDQFSVERPDGSNFTLKIRSTKLEDSAMYFCASGTLSYNEQFFGPGTRLTVL.

Comment on this clone: A junction boundary mismatches the germline segment, possibly from a read error. The chain carries TRBV5-1 and TRBJ2-5, with 9 positions matching TRBD2. Germline V CDR1 and CDR2: SGHRS, YFSETQ. This CDR3 spans 16 amino acids. DNA for the CDR3: TGCGCCAGCGGCTTCCTAGCGGCTAGCGGGGAGGAGACCCAGTACTTC. Its protein is CASGFLAASGEETQYF.

The chain couples TRBV7-2 to TRBJ2-5; TRBD2 might be the D (7 bases). The V and J ends lost 1 base and 1 base respectively, with 16 bases between them. This CDR3 is 17 amino acids long. CDR1 is SGHTA, CDR2 FQGNSA, per germline. The CDR3 DNA reads as TGTGCCAGCAGCTTAGTGGGAGGGGGTAAGGTCCAAGAGACCCAGTACTTC. This translates into CASSLVGGGKVQETQYF.

The gene calls are TRBV30 and TRBJ1-2; D perhaps matches TRBD1 (5 bases). The V gene's germline CDR1 is GTSNPN and CDR2 SVGIG (reference sequence). Trimming took off 2 bases at V and 5 bases at J, with 15 bases between the two ends. The CDR3 sequence is 14 residues long. CDR3 amino acids: CAWSHQVGGYGYTF. The CDR3, as DNA: TGTGCCTGGAGTCACCAAGTGGGGGGATATGGCTACACCTTC.

The chain carries TRBV5-1 and TRBJ1-1, with 8 positions matching TRBD1. The V gene's germline CDR1 is SGHRS and CDR2 YFSETQ. The CDR3 sequence is 14 residues long. V shed 4 bases and J 3 bases; nucleotides not matched to a gene: 5. The CDR3 here is CASSPGQGYTEAFF. In DNA form, the CDR3 reads TGCGCCAGCAGCCCCGGACAGGGCTACACTGAAGCTTTCTTT.

The genes are TRBV6-6 and TRBJ1-4; 9 bases agree with TRBD1. J gave up 9 bases and V 2 bases, and 7 bases lay outside the gene matches. This CDR3 has 15 residues. Germline-derived CDR1 and CDR2 are MNHNY and SVGAGI (reference sequence). CDR3 nucleotide sequence: TGTGCCAGCAGTTACAATTGGGACAGGGATCAAAAACTGTTTTTT. Protein product: CASSYNWDRDQKLFF.

The J gene is TRBJ2-7, the V gene TRBV12-3 or TRBV12-4; D not resolved. V was shortened by 1 base and J by 4 bases, with 2 bases between the two germline ends. This CDR3 is built from 11 residues. The CDR3 bases are TGTGCCAGCAGTTTAGGTTACGAGCAGTACGTC. This translates into CASSLGYEQYV.

This chain links TRBV10-1 with TRBJ2-2; 7 positions match TRBD1. The CDR3 sequence is 18 residues long. Per the germline V gene, CDR1 is WNHNN and CDR2 is SYGVQD (reference sequence). V was pared by 4 bases and J by 0 bases, with 11 bases of the junction left unmatched. The chain's CDR3 is CASSVDTRQGANTGELFF. As DNA, the CDR3 is TGCGCCAGCAGTGTGGATACGCGACAGGGAGCGAACACCGGGGAGCTGTTTTTT.

CDR3 nucleotide sequence: TGTGCCAGCAAACAGGGCGCGGGTGGCTATGGCTACACCTTC. Protein: CASKQGAGGYGYTF. The rearrangement joins TRBV6-5 to TRBJ1-2; D possibly corresponds to TRBD1 (6 bases). The germline V gene encodes CDR1 MNHEY and CDR2 SVGAGI. The length of the CDR3 is 14 residues. The V gene lost 7 bases and the J gene lost 4 bases, with 16 bases spanning the gap.

The chain has TRBV5-1 and TRBJ2-5; TRBD1 aligns across 7 bases. Unmatched junction bases numbered 10, after V lost 4 bases and J lost 4 bases. Germline V gene sequence: CDR1 SGHRS, CDR2 YFSETQ. CDR3 length equals 15 residues. The CDR3 region is CASSVRQGVGETQYF. In nucleotides, the CDR3 is TGCGCCAGCAGCGTCCGACAGGGAGTAGGAGAGACCCAGTACTTC.

The chain uses TRBV5-4 and TRBJ2-3; no clear D. V gave up 2 bases and J gave up 4 bases, with 8 bases separating them. The CDR3 sequence is 13 residues long. Germline CDR1 is SGHNT and CDR2 is YYREEE (reference sequence). CDR3 sequence (DNA): TGTGCCAGCAGCTTACCCTCAGCAGATACGCAGTATTTT. Translation: CASSLPSADTQYF.

The chain combines TRBV4-1 with TRBJ2-7; D may be TRBD1 (5 bases). This CDR3 is 15 amino acids long. The germline V gene encodes CDR1 MGHRA and CDR2 YSYEKL. Trimming cost V 6 bases and J 0 bases, with 15 bases left between them. CDR3 loop: CASSPTRQLSYEQYV. The CDR3 region has the DNA TGCGCCAGCAGTCCGACACGACAGCTCTCCTACGAGCAGTACGTC.

The CDR3, as DNA: TGTGCCATCAGTGCGGGGGGGACAACTGGGGAGCTGTTTTTT. Translated: CAISAGGTTGELFF. The chain has TRBV10-3 and TRBJ2-2; 8 nucleotides line up with TRBD2. CDR1 is ENHRY and CDR2 is SYGVKD in the germline V gene. After removal of 4 bases from V and 8 bases from J, the junction contained 6 bases not matched to a gene. The CDR3 is made up of 14 amino acids.

CDR3 in amino acids: CATSDSGQGNTDTQYF. In DNA, the CDR3 is TGTGCCACCAGTGATTCGGGACAGGGAAACACAGATACGCAGTATTTT. The chain recombines TRBV24-1 with TRBJ2-3, with 9 bases aligning to TRBD1. The CDR3 contains 16 residues. Germline values: CDR1 KGHDR, CDR2 SFDVKD. J lost 2 bases, V lost 2 bases, and 4 bases had no gene match.

V gene TRBV11-2 combines with J gene TRBJ1-2; 8 nucleotides match TRBD1. Germline-derived CDR1 and CDR2 are SGHAT and FQNNGV. This CDR3 contains 14 residues. V was pared by 5 bases and J by 1 base, with 3 bases of the junction left unmatched. The CDR3 sequence is CASSVDRGNYGYTF. CDR3 bases: TGTGCCAGCAGCGTCGACAGGGGTAACTATGGCTACACCTTC.

The chain employs TRBV21-1 and TRBJ1-5. TRBV21-1 is noted as a pseudogene. The CDR3 totals 15 residues. The DNA for the CDR3 is TGTGCCAGCAGCAAAGTTAGGGTAGGCAATCAGCCCCAGCATTTT. Residues: CASSKVRVGNQPQHF.

V and J are TRBV18 and TRBJ1-4; no definite D call. The V gene's germline CDR1 is KGHSH and CDR2 LQKENI. CDR3 size: 15 residues. Deletions cut 3 bases from V and 5 bases from J, with 13 bases between. CDR3 coding DNA: TGTGCCAGCTCACCCATTTCTGAGGCAAATGAAAAACTGTTTTTT. Amino acids: CASSPISEANEKLFF.

The chain has TRBV12-5 and TRBJ2-3; weak D call: TRBD1 (5 bases). Per the germline V gene, CDR1 is LGHNT and CDR2 is FRNRAP. This CDR3 has 10 amino acids. V lost 6 bases and J lost 8, with 6 bases in between. The CDR3 reads CASGGPTQYF. CDR3 DNA: TGTGCTAGTGGGGGGCCTACGCAGTATTTT.

The rearrangement uses TRBV5-1 and TRBJ2-1; TRBD1 or TRBD2 may be the D gene (6 bases each). CDR1 is SGHRS, CDR2 YFSETQ, per germline. CDR3 length: 15 residues. V lost 5 bases to trimming and J lost 2 bases, with 14 bases between them. The DNA of the CDR3 is TGCGCCAGCAGTAGGGGGGACACAGCCTACAATGAGCAGTTCTTC. The encoded protein is CASSRGDTAYNEQFF.